This T cell receptor (beta chain) emerged from a study of glioma-infiltrating T cells after dendritic cell vaccination. Study details: Glioblastoma patients came from Phase I and II dendritic cell vaccination trials.

This CDR3 has 12 amino acids. The germline V gene has CDR1 MNHEY and CDR2 SVGAGI. The table came from immunoSEQ multiplex PCR; TCRdb's copy has only in-frame clones and leaves some out. The repertoire has tens of thousands of clones, about 80% of them found once; the top ten carry 15% to 18%. This clone occurred once. This sample's time point: after dendritic cell vaccination, including at tumor progression/relapse. The receptor was isolated from a human donor with glioblastoma. The chain carries TRBV6-5 and TRBJ2-5; TRBD2 is a possible D gene (6 bases). The J call may be wrong; the DNA end is better matched by TRBJ2-7. Sequenced material: blood, taken after dendritic cell vaccination. The CDR3 nucleotides are TGTGCCAGCGGCGGGGATGATAGCGAGCAGTACTTC. It is translated as CASGGDDSEQYF.